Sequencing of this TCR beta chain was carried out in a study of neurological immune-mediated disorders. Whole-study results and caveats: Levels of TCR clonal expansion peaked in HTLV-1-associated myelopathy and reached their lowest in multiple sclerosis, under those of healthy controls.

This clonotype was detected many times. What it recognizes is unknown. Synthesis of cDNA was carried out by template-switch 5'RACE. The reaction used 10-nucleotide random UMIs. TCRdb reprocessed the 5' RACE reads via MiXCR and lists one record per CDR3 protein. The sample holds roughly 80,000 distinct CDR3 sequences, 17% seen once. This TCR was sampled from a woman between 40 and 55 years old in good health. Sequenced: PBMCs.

DNA for the CDR3: TGTGCCAGCGGCGAGACTAGCGGGGGGTACAATGAGCAGTTCTTC. Protein sequence: CASGETSGGYNEQFF. The chain recombines TRBV6-2 or TRBV6-3 with TRBJ2-1; TRBD2 agrees at 13 bases. Per the germline V gene, CDR1 is MNHEY and CDR2 is SVGEGT. The trim removed 8 bases at V and 4 bases at J, leaving 5 bases unmatched. The CDR3 is 15 residues long.